Sequencing of this T cell receptor (beta chain) was carried out in a study of blood T cell repertoires in COVID-19. For the study at large: Specimens from acute and convalescent COVID-19 originated in the United States, Italy and Spain. Sample material is recorded as cDNA or gDNA derived from T cells, B-cell-depleted T cells, or PBMCs.

This clone was seen more than once but under ten times. How the authors handled the data: Quantification of nucleated cells was approximated via reference gene primer amplification. Sequencing used immunoSEQ multiplex PCR; TCRdb keeps in-frame clones, though not all of them. D and trimming come from the DNA, and the V and J calls and clone size come from that table. The table lists about 30,000 clones, 65% to 70% of them singletons. This CDR3 spans 13 amino acids. CDR1 SGHTA and CDR2 FQGTGA come from the germline V gene. V shed 5 bases, J shed 8 bases, and the junction held 6 bases outside the gene matches.

Sequenced: peripheral blood. This sequence was found in a human donor in a cohort sampled during active COVID-19. The chain employs TRBV7-3 and TRBJ2-1; 7 nucleotides match TRBD1. The DNA for the CDR3 is TGTGCCAGCAGCAAACAGGGGACCGATGAGCAGTTCTTC. Protein product: CASSKQGTDEQFF.